A single sample gave rise to the 3 T cell receptor beta chains below, sequenced in a study of molecular identifiers for immune sequencing clone quantification. TCRdb processed the PCR reads anew with MiXCR; each CDR3 protein has one entry. Among some 40,000 distinct CDR3 sequences listed, under 20% were seen once. The material sequenced was naive CD8+ T cells from blood, with Jurkat cell RNA spiked in. The subset: FACS-sorted CD8+CD4-CCR7+CD45RA+ naive T cells. Receptor source: a human donor in good health. Some libraries in this study had Jurkat cell RNA spiked in.

This clonotype has at least ten counts. The CDR3 protein is CASSQEGTSYEQYF. CDR3 bases: TGCGCCAGCAGCCAAGAAGGGACATCCTACGAGCAGTACTTC. V gene TRBV4-1 combines with J gene TRBJ2-7; D may be TRBD1 (6 bases). The CDR3 is made up of 14 amino acids. The germline CDR1 and CDR2 sequences are MGHRA and YSYEKL. V was pared by 0 bases and J by 1 base, with 7 bases between.

This clonotype was counted at least ten times. The chain combines TRBV10-3 with TRBJ1-2, with D unresolved. The CDR3 length is 14 residues. Trimming took 7 bases from V and 1 from J, leaving 13 bases between them. Germline V gives CDR1 ENHRY, CDR2 SYGVKD. The CDR3 region is CAINRDTNNYGYTF. For the CDR3, the DNA is TGTGCCATCAACCGCGACACCAATAACTATGGCTACACCTTC.

V and J are TRBV14 and TRBJ2-2; D is unclear. The germline gives CDR1 SGHDN, CDR2 FVKESK. Trimming removed 1 base at V and 0 bases at J, with 12 bases between. CDR3 size: 17 residues. The CDR3 is CASSQVFIGSNTGELFF. CDR3 DNA: TGTGCCAGCAGCCAAGTATTTATCGGGTCGAACACCGGGGAGCTGTTTTTT.